These T cell receptor beta chains were read from a single sample in a study of CD4+ T cells in melanoma. Assay: immunoSEQ multiplex PCR; the TCRdb copy retains only in-frame clones and omits some. The data hold 50,000 to 60,000 clones, with more than 60% observed a single time. Sequenced material: tumor tissue. These receptor sequences come from a human donor with melanoma. Both conserved end residues are part of each CDR3. The D gene is left open where the match is weak. Size is omitted from some rows. Given values are once, few, many or a class for expanded clones.

d_call	clone_size	v_call	j_call	cdr3_nt	cdr3_aa
TRBD2	.	TRBV7-3	TRBJ2-5	TGTGCCAGCAGCTTCCGAGGACTAGCGGGGGGGCCGGGTGAGACCCAGTACTTC	CASSFRGLAGGPGETQYF
.	.	TRBV6-5	TRBJ2-7	TGTGCCAGCAGTTCCGCCGGGGGCACCTACGAGCAGTACTTC	CASSSAGGTYEQYF
TRBD1	few	TRBV7-8	TRBJ1-6	TGTGCCAGCAGCGCGGGACAGGGGAATTCACCCCTCCACTTT	CASSAGQGNSPLHF
.	.	TRBV4-1	TRBJ1-2	TGCGCCAGCAGCCAGCAGGAAGGGTTTGGCTACACCTTC	CASSQQEGFGYTF
.	.	TRBV7-8	TRBJ2-5	TGTGCCACCTTAGGGGGTAACTGGGAGACCCAGTACTTC	CATLGGNWETQYF
.	once	TRBV2	TRBJ2-4	TGTGCCAGCAGTGAAGGCAGGAACATTCAGTACTTC	CASSEGRNIQYF
.	.	TRBV2	TRBJ2-5	TGTGCCAGCAGTGAATTTGTCGCCAAGGGGGAGACCCAGTACTTC	CASSEFVAKGETQYF
.	.	TRBV7-3	TRBJ2-5	TGTGCCAGCAGCTTCGGCCCCGGGGAGACCCAGTACTTC	CASSFGPGETQYF
.	medium-sized	TRBV9	TRBJ1-1	TGTGCCAGCAGCGTAGAGGGGAACACTGAAGCTTTCTTT	CASSVEGNTEAFF
.	.	TRBV6-5	TRBJ1-1	TGTGCCAGCAGTTACAGGGTGAACACTGAAGCTTTCTTT	CASSYRVNTEAFF
.	.	TRBV6-5	TRBJ1-2	TGTGCCAGCAGTCACCAATTACCAGCTAACTATGGCTACACCTTC	CASSHQLPANYGYTF
.	.	TRBV10-3	TRBJ2-6	TGTGCCATCAGTGGGGGAAGCGCTGGGGCCAACGTCCTGACTTTC	CAISGGSAGANVLTF
.	.	TRBV9	TRBJ1-3	TGTGCCAGCAGCGGCTCGGGGGACCGGCTCGCGTCTGGAAACACCATATATTTT	CASSGSGDRLASGNTIYF
.	.	TRBV19	TRBJ2-1	TGTGCCAGTAGTATTCAGAGCTACAATGAGCAGTTCTTC	CASSIQSYNEQFF
.	.	TRBV7-2	TRBJ1-1	TGTGCCAGCAGCTTAACAGGACAGAACACTGAAGCTTTCTTT	CASSLTGQNTEAFF
.	.	TRBV10-3	TRBJ1-5	TGTGCCATCAGTGAGTCAAGGACAGAAATGAATCAGCCCCAGCATTTT	CAISESRTEMNQPQHF
.	.	TRBV27	TRBJ1-1	TGTGCCAGCAGTTTGATAAAGGGCACTGAAGCTTTCTTT	CASSLIKGTEAFF
.	few	TRBV18	TRBJ1-2	TGTGCCAGCTCACCACCGGGAGGGGTATTCGGCTATGGCTACACCTTC	CASSPPGGVFGYGYTF
TRBD1	.	TRBV6-5	TRBJ1-4	TGTGCCAGCAGTCGCCGGGACAGGTCTAATGAAAAACTGTTTTTT	CASSRRDRSNEKLFF
.	.	TRBV5-6	TRBJ2-5	TGTGCCAGCAGCTTGTTTGAGGAGTTGGTAGAAGAGACCCAGTACTTC	CASSLFEELVEETQYF
TRBD2	.	TRBV4-2	TRBJ2-1	TGTGCCAGCAGCGAAGGCCTAGCGGGGGGGCCAGGGAATGAGCAGTTCTTC	CASSEGLAGGPGNEQFF
.	few	TRBV6-6	TRBJ2-5	TGTGCCAGCAGTTACGGTGCAGGGCAAGAGACCCAGTACTTC	CASSYGAGQETQYF
TRBD1	.	TRBV4-3	TRBJ2-2	TGCGCCAGCAGCCTTTTTCCGGACAGGGAGTACACCGGGGAGCTGTTTTTT	CASSLFPDREYTGELFF
.	.	TRBV7-8	TRBJ2-3	TGTGCCAGCAGCTTATCTCGCTTCACAGATACGCAGTATTTT	CASSLSRFTDTQYF
TRBD1	.	TRBV5-4	TRBJ2-1	TGTGCCAGCAGCTTCGGGACAGGGGAATTCAATGAGCAGTTCTTC	CASSFGTGEFNEQFF
.	many	TRBV20-1	TRBJ2-7	TGCAGTGCTAGTTGGGGGAACGAGCAGTACTTC	CSASWGNEQYF
.	.	TRBV2	TRBJ1-3	TGTGCCAGCAGTGCACCGGGGGGACCTTACGCGGGAAACACCATATATTTT	CASSAPGGPYAGNTIYF
.	.	TRBV12-5	TRBJ2-5	TGTGCTAGTGGCCCCGGGGGTCAAGAGACCCAGTACTTC	CASGPGGQETQYF
.	medium-sized	TRBV5-5	TRBJ1-2	TGTGCCAGCAGTACGCTCCAGGGTAACTATGGCTACACCTTC	CASSTLQGNYGYTF
.	.	TRBV30	TRBJ2-7	TGTGCCTGGAGTGTTGGAGTAGGGTTGGGATACGAGCAGTACTTC	CAWSVGVGLGYEQYF
TRBD2	.	TRBV6-5	TRBJ2-7	TGTGCCAGCAGTTACGTTACCCTAGCGGGGGGTCACGAGCAGTACTTC	CASSYVTLAGGHEQYF
TRBD1	once	TRBV4-1	TRBJ1-6	TGCGCCAGCAGCCGCATTTGGGACAGGGAAGGGTCACCCCTCCACTTT	CASSRIWDREGSPLHF
.	.	TRBV7-2	TRBJ2-5	TGTGCCAGCAGCTTATACAATGACGAGTACCAAGAGACCCAGTACTTC	CASSLYNDEYQETQYF
.	.	TRBV5-4	TRBJ1-4	TGTGCCAGCAGCTTGGAAAGGGGTCAGGGTGAAAAACTGTTTTTT	CASSLERGQGEKLFF